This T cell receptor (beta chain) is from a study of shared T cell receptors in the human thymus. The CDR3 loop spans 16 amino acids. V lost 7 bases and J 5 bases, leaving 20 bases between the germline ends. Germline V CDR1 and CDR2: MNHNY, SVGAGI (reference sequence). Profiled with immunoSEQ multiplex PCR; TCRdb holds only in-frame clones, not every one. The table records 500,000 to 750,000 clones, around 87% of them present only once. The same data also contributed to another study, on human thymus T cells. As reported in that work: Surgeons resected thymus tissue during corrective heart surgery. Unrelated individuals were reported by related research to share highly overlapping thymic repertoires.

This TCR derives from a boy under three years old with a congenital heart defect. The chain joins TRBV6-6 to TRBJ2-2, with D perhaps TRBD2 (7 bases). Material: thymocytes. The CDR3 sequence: CASNPAGRGGTGELFF. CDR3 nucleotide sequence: TGTGCCAGCAACCCGGCGGGCAGGGGAGGGACCGGGGAGCTGTTTTTT.